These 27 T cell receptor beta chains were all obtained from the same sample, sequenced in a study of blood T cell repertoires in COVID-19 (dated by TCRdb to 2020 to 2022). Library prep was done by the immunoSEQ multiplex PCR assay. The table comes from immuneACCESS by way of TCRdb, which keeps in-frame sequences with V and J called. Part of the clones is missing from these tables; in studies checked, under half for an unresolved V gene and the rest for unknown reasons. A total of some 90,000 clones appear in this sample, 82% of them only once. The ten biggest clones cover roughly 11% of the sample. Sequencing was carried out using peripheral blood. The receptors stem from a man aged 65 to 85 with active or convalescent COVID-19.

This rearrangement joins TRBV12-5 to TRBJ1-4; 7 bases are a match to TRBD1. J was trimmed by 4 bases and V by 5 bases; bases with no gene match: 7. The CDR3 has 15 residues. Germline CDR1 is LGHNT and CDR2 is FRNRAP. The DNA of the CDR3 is TGTGCTAGTGGTCCCTCAGGGGGGAATAATGAAAAACTGTTTTTT. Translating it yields CASGPSGGNNEKLFF.

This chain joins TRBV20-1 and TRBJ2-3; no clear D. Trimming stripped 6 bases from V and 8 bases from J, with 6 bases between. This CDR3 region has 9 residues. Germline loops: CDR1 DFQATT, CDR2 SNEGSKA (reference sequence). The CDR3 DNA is TGCAGTGCCTGCGGTACGCAGTATTTT. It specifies CSACGTQYF.

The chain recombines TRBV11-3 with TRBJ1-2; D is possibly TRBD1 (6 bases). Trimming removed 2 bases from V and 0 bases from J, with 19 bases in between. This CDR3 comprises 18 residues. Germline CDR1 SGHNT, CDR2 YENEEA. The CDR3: CASSLLGVTGRPNYGYTF. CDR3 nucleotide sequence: TGTGCCAGCAGCTTACTCGGGGTGACAGGCCGACCTAACTATGGCTACACCTTC.

The CDR3 spells CASSPFGRGRRETQYF. The CDR3 DNA follows: TGTGCCAGCAGCCCATTCGGCAGGGGGCGGCGGGAGACCCAGTACTTC. V is TRBV7-6 and J is TRBJ2-5; 8 nucleotides match TRBD1. The CDR3 spans 16 residues. The germline V gene has CDR1 SGHVS and CDR2 FNYEAQ. The V and J ends lost 5 bases and 5 bases, in that order; junction bases with no gene match: 13.

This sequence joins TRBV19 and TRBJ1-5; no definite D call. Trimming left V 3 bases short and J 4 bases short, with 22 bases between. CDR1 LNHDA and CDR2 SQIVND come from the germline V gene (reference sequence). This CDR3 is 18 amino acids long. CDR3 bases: TGTGCCAGTAGTATCGGTTGGAGAGGGAGGAAGGAGAATCAGCCCCAGCATTTT. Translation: CASSIGWRGRKENQPQHF.

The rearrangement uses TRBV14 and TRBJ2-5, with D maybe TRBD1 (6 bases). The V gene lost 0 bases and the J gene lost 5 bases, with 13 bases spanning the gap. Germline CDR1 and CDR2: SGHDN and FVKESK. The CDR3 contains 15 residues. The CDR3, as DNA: TGTGCCAGCAGCCAAGATTACAGGGACGGGGAGACCCAGTACTTC. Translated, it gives CASSQDYRDGETQYF.

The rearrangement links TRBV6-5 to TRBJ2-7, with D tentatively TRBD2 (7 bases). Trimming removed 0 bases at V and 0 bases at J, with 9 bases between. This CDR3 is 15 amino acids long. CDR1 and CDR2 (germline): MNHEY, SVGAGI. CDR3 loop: CASSYSGGASYEQYF. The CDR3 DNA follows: TGTGCCAGCAGTTACTCAGGGGGGGCCTCCTACGAGCAGTACTTC.

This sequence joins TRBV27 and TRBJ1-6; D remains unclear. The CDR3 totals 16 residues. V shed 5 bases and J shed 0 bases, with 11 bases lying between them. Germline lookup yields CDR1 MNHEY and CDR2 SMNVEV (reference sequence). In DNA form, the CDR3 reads TGTGCCAGCAGTCCCAACAGTATCTCCTATAATTCACCCCTCCACTTT. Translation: CASSPNSISYNSPLHF.

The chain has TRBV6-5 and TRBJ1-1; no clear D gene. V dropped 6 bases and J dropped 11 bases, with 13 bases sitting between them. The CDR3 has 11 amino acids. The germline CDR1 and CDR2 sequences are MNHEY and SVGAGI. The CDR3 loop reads CASRSLFQAFF. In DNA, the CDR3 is TGTGCCAGCAGATCGTTGTTTCAGGCTTTCTTT.

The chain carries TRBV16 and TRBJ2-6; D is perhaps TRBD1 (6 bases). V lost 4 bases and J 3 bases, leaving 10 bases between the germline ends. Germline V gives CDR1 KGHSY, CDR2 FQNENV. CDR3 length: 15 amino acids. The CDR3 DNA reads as TGTGCCAGCAGCCTAAGGACAGTTGGGGCCAACGTCCTGACTTTC. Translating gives CASSLRTVGANVLTF.

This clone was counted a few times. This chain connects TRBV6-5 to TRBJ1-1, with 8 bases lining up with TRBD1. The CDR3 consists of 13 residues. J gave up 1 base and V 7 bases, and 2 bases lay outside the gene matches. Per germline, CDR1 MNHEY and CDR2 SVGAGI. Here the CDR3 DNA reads TGTGCCAGCACCGGACAGGGGAACACTGAAGCTTTCTTT. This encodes CASTGQGNTEAFF.

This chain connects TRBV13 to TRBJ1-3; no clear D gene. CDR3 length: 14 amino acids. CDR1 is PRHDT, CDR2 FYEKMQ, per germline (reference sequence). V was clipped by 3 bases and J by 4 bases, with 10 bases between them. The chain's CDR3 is CASSFRRRGNTIYF. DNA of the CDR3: TGTGCCAGCAGCTTCAGGCGTCGCGGAAACACCATATATTTT.

CDR3 nucleotides: TGTGCCAGCAGCCCAGGACTAGCGGGGTTTGAGCAGTACTTC. It encodes CASSPGLAGFEQYF. The gene calls are TRBV7-2 and TRBJ2-7; 12 nucleotides match TRBD2. The CDR3 length is 14 residues. Germline V gene sequence: CDR1 SGHTA, CDR2 FQGNSA. The junction had 6 bases not matched to a gene; V was cut back by 5 bases and J by 7 bases.

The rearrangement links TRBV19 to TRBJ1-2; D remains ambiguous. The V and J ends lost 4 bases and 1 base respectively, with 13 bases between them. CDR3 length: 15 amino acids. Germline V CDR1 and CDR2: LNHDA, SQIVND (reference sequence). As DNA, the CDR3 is TGTGCCAGTAGTACGGGAAACAGTATTAACTATGGCTACACCTTC. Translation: CASSTGNSINYGYTF.

DNA for the CDR3: TGTGCCAGCAGCCATCGGACAGGGGGGAATCAGCCCCAGCATTTT. Residues: CASSHRTGGNQPQHF. The chain employs TRBV5-8 and TRBJ1-5, with TRBD1 matching 10 bases. The CDR3 contains 15 residues. J lost 4 bases, V lost 4 bases, and 5 bases had no gene match. The V gene's germline CDR1 is SGHTS and CDR2 YDEGEE.

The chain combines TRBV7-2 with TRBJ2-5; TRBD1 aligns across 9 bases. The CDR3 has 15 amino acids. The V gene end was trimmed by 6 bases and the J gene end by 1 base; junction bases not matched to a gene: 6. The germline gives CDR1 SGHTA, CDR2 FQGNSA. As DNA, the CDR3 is TGTGCCAGCAGAACGGACAGGGGTGGCCAAGAGACCCAGTACTTC. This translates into CASRTDRGGQETQYF.

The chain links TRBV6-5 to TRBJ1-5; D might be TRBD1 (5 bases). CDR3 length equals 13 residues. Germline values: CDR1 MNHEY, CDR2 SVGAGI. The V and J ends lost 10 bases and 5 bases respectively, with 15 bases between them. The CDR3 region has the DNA TGTGCCACCAGGGACGCCGGGGATCAGCCCCAGCATTTT. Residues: CATRDAGDQPQHF.

CDR3 bases: TGTGCCAGCAGAGGGGGGTTAGCGGGGACGTATGAGCAGTTCTTC. It encodes CASRGGLAGTYEQFF. The chain carries TRBV5-6 and TRBJ2-1; TRBD2 matches at 8 bases. The CDR3 is made up of 15 amino acids. Germline CDR1 is SGHDT and CDR2 is YYEEEE. The junction had 12 bases not matched to a gene; V was cut back by 5 bases and J by 8 bases.

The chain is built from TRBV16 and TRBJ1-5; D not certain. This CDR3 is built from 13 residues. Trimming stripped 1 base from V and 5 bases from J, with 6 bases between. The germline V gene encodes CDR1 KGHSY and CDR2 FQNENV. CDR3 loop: CASSQLDYQPQHF. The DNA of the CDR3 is TGTGCCAGCAGCCAATTGGACTATCAGCCCCAGCATTTT.

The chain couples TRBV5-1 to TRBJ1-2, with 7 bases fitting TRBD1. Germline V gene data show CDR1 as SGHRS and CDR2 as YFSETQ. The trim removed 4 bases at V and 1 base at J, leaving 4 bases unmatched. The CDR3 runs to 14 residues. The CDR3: CASSPRDSNYGYTF. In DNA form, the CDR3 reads TGCGCCAGCAGCCCGAGGGACAGTAACTATGGCTACACCTTC. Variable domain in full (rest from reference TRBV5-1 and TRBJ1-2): KAGVTQTPRYLIKTRGQQVTLSCSPISGHRSVSWYQQTPGQGLQFLFEYFSETQRNKGNFPGRFSGRQFSNSRSEMNVSTLELGDSALYLCASSPRDSNYGYTFGSGTRLTVV.

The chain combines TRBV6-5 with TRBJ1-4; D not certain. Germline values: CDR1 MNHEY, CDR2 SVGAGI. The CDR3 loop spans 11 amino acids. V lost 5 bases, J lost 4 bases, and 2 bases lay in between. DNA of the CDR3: TGTGCCAGCAGTCATAATGAAAAACTGTTTTTT. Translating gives CASSHNEKLFF.

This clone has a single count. The CDR3 DNA reads TGTGCCAGCAGCCTTTACTTGGGGGCCGAGTCCTACAATGAGCAGTTCTTC. Encoded protein: CASSLYLGAESYNEQFF. The J gene is TRBJ2-1, the V gene TRBV14; possibly TRBD1 for D (6 bases). The ends were cut back, 4 bases at V and 1 base at J, with 17 bases in the middle. Per the germline V gene, CDR1 is SGHDN and CDR2 is FVKESK. The CDR3 runs to 17 residues.

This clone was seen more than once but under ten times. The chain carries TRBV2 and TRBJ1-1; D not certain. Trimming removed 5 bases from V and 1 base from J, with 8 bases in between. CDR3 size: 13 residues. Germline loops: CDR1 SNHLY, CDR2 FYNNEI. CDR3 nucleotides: TGTGCCAGCAGTCGATTAGAGAACACTGAAGCTTTCTTT. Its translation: CASSRLENTEAFF.

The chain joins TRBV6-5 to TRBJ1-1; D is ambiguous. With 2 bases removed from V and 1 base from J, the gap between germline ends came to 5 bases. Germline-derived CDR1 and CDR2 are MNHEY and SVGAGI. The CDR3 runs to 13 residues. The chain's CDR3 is CASSYNRNTEAFF. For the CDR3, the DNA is TGTGCCAGCAGTTACAACAGGAACACTGAAGCTTTCTTT.

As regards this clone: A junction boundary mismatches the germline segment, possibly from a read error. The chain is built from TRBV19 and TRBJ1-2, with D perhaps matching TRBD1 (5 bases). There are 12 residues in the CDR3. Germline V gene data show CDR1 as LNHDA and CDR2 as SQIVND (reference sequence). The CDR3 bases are TGTGCCAGTAGTATGAGACAGCTTCTCCCCGCCTTC. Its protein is CASSMRQLLPAF. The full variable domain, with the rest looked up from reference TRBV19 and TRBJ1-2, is DGGITQSPKYLFRKEGQNVTLSCEQNLNHDAMYWYRQDPGQGLRLIYYSQIVNDFQKGDIAEGYSVSREKKESFPLTVTSAQKNPTAFYLCASSMRQLLPAFGSGTRLTVV.

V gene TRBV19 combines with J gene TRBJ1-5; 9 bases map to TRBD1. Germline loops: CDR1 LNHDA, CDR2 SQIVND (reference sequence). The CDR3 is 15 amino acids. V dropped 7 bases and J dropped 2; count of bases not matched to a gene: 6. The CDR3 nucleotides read TGTGCCAGTAAACGACAGGGGGAGGGCAATCAGCCCCAGCATTTT. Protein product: CASKRQGEGNQPQHF. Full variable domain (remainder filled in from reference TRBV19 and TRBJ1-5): DGGITQSPKYLFRKEGQNVTLSCEQNLNHDAMYWYRQDPGQGLRLIYYSQIVNDFQKGDIAEGYSVSREKKESFPLTVTSAQKNPTAFYLCASKRQGEGNQPQHFGDGTRLSIL.

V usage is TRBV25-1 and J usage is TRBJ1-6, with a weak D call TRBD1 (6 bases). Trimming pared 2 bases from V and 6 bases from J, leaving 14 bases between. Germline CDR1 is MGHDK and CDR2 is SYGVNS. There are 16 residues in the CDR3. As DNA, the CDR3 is TGTGCCAGCAGTGAAGGGGGCATGATCGTTAATTCACCCCTCCACTTT. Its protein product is CASSEGGMIVNSPLHF.